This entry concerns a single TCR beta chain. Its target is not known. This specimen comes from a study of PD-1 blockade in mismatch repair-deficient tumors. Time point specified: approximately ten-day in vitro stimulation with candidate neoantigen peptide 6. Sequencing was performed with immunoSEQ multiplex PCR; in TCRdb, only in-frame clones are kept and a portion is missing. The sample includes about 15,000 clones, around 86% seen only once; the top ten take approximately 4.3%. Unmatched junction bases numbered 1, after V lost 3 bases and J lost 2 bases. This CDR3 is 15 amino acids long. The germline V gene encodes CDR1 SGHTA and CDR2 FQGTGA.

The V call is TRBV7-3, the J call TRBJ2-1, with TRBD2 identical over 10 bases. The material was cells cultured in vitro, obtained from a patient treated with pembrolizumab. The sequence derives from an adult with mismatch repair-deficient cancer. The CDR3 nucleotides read TGTGCCAGCAGCTTGCTAGCGGGAGCCTACAATGAGCAGTTCTTC. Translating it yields CASSLLAGAYNEQFF.